These 9 T cell receptor beta chains share one sample of origin, sequenced in a study of TIL therapy for anti-PD-1-resistant metastatic lung cancer. The immunoSEQ assay was v3. The assay was immunoSEQ multiplex PCR, and TCRdb's table has in-frame clones only and misses some. The table records 95,000 or so clones, 65% of them present only once. Stated time point: pre-treatment sample, taken before nivolumab and TIL therapy. The tumor samples were excised metastases, mostly pleural nodules or supraclavicular lymph nodes. The starting material was tumor tissue, obtained at baseline. Every receptor here comes from a person aged 25-85 years with non-small cell lung cancer.

The gene calls are TRBV3-1 (or the pseudogene TRBV3-2) and TRBJ1-1; the D is unclear. V lost 4 bases to trimming and J lost 2 bases, with 2 bases between them. Germline loops: CDR1 LGHDT, CDR2 YNNKEL (reference sequence). The CDR3 has 11 residues. In DNA form, the CDR3 reads TGTGCCAGCAGCCTAAACACTGAAGCTTTCTTT. The encoded protein is CASSLNTEAFF.

The V gene is TRBV30, the J gene TRBJ1-5, with unresolved D. The CDR3 totals 13 residues. Germline-derived CDR1 and CDR2 are GTSNPN and SVGIG (reference sequence). V lost 2 bases to trimming and J lost 0 bases, with 5 bases between them. The CDR3 is CAWSKGSNQPQHF. As DNA, the CDR3 is TGTGCCTGGAGTAAGGGTAGCAATCAGCCCCAGCATTTT.

The chain combines TRBV9 with TRBJ2-3; 10 bases are shared with TRBD2. CDR1 and CDR2 (germline): SGDLS, YYNGEE. V was clipped by 2 bases and J by 3 bases; unmatched bases: 6. This CDR3 region has 16 residues. The CDR3 loop is CASSVSAGGRTDTQYF. The CDR3 nucleotides are TGTGCCAGCAGCGTTTCAGCGGGAGGGAGGACAGATACGCAGTATTTT.

The chain combines TRBV5-4 with TRBJ2-1; D uncertain. The CDR3 spans 16 residues. Germline CDR1 and CDR2: SGHNT and YYREEE (reference sequence). Trimming removed 1 base at V and 4 bases at J, with 15 bases between. CDR3 coding DNA: TGTGCCAGCAGCTTGTCCACCTCAGTCACTTACAATGAGCAGTTCTTC. Encoded protein: CASSLSTSVTYNEQFF.

The chain has TRBV5-1 and TRBJ2-6, with 9 bases lining up with TRBD1. The germline V gene encodes CDR1 SGHRS and CDR2 YFSETQ. The CDR3 spans 19 residues. Unmatched junction bases numbered 9, after V lost 1 base and J lost 1 base. CDR3 bases: TGCGCCAGCAGCTTGACAGGGGGCCGTATCGGGTCTGGGGCCAACGTCCTGACTTTC. Translation gives CASSLTGGRIGSGANVLTF. Full variable domain (remainder filled in from reference TRBV5-1 and TRBJ2-6): KAGVTQTPRYLIKTRGQQVTLSCSPISGHRSVSWYQQTPGQGLQFLFEYFSETQRNKGNFPGRFSGRQFSNSRSEMNVSTLELGDSALYLCASSLTGGRIGSGANVLTFGAGSRLTVL.

The chain links TRBV27 to TRBJ2-7; D gene uncertain. V lost 1 base and J 2 bases, leaving 12 bases between the germline ends. The CDR3 contains 15 residues. CDR1 MNHEY and CDR2 SMNVEV come from the germline V gene (reference sequence). CDR3: CASSLWLGSAYEQYF. The CDR3 DNA is TGTGCCAGCAGTTTATGGCTAGGGTCCGCCTACGAGCAGTACTTC.

This rearrangement joins TRBV28 to TRBJ1-5, with TRBD1 matching 7 bases. The CDR3 runs to 13 residues. Germline V gene data show CDR1 as MDHEN and CDR2 as SYDVKM. V was clipped by 7 bases and J by 5 bases; unmatched bases: 5. In DNA form, the CDR3 reads TGTGCCAGCACCGGGACAGAATATCAGCCCCAGCATTTT. Amino acid sequence: CASTGTEYQPQHF.

The chain recombines TRBV3-1 (or the pseudogene TRBV3-2) with TRBJ2-7; no definite D call. V dropped 4 bases and J dropped 7 bases, with 8 bases sitting between them. The CDR3 loop spans 11 amino acids. Germline lookup yields CDR1 LGHDT and CDR2 YNNKEL (reference sequence). The CDR3 nucleotides read TGTGCCAGCAGCCTCACGGGTGAGCAGTACTTC. It is translated as CASSLTGEQYF.

The V call is TRBV27, the J call TRBJ2-5; D possibly corresponds to TRBD1 (6 bases). V lost 4 bases, J lost 4 bases, and 13 bases lay in between. The CDR3 covers 14 residues. From germline, CDR1 is MNHEY and CDR2 SMNVEV (reference sequence). The CDR3 reads CASSSKGRGETQYF. CDR3 in DNA: TGTGCCAGCAGTTCCAAAGGCAGGGGAGAGACCCAGTACTTC.